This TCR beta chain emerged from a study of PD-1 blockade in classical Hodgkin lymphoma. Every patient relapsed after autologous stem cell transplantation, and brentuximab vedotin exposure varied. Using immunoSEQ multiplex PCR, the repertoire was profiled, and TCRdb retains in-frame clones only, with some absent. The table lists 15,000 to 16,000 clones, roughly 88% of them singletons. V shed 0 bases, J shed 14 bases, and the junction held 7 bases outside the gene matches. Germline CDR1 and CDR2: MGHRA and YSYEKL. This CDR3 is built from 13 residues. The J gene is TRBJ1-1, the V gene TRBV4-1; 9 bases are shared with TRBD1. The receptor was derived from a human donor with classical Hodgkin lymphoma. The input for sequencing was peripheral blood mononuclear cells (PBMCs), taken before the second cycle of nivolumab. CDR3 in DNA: TGCGCCAGCAGCCAAGAATCGGGGACAGGGAGCTTCTTT. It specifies CASSQESGTGSFF.